The sequence of this T cell receptor (beta chain) was determined in a study of T cells after yellow fever vaccination. Study context: Where fractions had low cell numbers, libraries were prepared from them with the SMART-Seq v4 Ultra Low Input RNA kit. Findings and limits, study-wide: A limited proportion of clonotypes was detected within both the CD4 and CD8 compartments. Secondary responses were weaker yet peaked faster, day 5 versus 15.

This clonotype was counted ten times or more. Its antigen remains unknown. By 5'RACE template switching, TCR cDNA was produced, with a universal primer site and UMIs added in the process. TCRdb re-called the 5' RACE reads through MiXCR, storing one row per CDR3 protein. The repertoire holds 250,000 or so distinct CDR3 sequences, with 3.6% as singletons. Germline V CDR1 and CDR2: MGHDK, SYGVNS. The CDR3 runs to 16 residues. V lost 0 bases and J 0 bases, leaving 8 bases between the germline ends. The sequencing here drew on PBMCs, taken 15 days after the yellow fever booster vaccination. This sequence joins TRBV25-1 and TRBJ1-4; no clear D. The TCR sequence derives from a man between 18 and 29 years old who received the YFV17D yellow fever vaccine. The chain's CDR3 is CASSEYYRATNEKLFF. Written as DNA, the CDR3 is TGTGCCAGCAGTGAATACTACCGTGCAACTAATGAAAAACTGTTTTTT.